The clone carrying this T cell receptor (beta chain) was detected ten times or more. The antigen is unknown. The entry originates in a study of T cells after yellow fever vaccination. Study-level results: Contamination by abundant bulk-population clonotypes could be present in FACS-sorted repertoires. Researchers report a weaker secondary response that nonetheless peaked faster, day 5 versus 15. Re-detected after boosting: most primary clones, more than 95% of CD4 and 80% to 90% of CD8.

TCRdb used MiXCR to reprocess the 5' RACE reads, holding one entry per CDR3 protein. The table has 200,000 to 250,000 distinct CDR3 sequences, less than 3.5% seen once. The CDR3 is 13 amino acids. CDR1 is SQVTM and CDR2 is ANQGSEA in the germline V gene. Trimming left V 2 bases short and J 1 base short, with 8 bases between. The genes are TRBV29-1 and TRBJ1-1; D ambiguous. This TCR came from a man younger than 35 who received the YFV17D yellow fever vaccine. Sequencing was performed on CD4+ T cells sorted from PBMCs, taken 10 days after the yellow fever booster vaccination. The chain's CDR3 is CSVEKPENTEAFF. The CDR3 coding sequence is TGCAGCGTTGAAAAACCGGAGAACACTGAAGCTTTCTTT.